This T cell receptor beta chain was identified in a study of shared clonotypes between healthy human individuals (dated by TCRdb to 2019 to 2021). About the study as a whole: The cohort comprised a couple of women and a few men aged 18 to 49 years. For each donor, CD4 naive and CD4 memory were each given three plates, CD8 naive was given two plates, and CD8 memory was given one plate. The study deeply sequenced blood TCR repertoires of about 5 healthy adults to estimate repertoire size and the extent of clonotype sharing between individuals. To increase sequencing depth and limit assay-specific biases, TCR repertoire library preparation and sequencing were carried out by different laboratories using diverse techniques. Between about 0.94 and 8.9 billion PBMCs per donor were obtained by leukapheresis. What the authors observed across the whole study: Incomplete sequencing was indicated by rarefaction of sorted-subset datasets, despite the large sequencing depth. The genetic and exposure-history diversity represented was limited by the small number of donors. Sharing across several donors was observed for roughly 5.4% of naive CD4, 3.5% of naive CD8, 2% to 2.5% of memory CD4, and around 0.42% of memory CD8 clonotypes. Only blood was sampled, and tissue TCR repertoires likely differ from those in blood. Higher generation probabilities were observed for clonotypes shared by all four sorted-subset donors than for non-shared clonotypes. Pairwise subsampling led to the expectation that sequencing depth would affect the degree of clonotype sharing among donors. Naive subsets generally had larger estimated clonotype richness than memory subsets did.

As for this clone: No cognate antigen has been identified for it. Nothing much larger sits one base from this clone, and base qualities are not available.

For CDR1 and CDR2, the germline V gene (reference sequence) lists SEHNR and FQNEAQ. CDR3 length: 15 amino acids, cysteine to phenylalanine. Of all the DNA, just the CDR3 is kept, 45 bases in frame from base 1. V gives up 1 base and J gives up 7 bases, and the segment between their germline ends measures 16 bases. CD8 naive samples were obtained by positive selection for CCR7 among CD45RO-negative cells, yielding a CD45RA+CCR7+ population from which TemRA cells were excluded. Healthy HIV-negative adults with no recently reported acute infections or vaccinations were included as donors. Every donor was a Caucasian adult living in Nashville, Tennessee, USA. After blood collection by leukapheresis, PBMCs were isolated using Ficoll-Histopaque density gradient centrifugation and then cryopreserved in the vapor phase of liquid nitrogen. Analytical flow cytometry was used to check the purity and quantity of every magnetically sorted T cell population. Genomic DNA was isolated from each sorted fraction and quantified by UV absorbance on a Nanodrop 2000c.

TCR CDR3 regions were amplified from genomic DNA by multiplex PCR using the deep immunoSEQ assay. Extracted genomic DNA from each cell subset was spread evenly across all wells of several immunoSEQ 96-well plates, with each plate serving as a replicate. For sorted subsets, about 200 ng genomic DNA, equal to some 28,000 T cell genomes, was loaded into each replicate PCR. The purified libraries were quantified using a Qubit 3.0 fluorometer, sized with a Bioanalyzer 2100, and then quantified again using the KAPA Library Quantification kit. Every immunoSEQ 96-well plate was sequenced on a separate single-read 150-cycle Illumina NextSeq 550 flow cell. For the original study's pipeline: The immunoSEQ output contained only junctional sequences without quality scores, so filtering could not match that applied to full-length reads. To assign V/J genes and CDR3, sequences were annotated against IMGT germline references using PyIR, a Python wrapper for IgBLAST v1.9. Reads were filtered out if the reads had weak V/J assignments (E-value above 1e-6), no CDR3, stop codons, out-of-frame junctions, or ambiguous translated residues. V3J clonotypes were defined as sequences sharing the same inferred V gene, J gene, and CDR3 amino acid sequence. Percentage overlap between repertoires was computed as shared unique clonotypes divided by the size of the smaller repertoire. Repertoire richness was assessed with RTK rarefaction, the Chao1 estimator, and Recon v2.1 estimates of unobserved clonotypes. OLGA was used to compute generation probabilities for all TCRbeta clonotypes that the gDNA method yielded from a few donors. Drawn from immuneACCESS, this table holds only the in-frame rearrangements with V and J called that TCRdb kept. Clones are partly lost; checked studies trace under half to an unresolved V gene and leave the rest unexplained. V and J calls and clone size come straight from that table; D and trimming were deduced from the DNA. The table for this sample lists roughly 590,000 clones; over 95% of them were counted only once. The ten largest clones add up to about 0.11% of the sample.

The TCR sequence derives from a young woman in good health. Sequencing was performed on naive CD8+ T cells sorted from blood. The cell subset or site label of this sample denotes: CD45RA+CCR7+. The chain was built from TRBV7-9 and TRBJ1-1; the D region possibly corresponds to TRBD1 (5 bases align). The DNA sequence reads TGTGCCAGCAGCTTAGTCGCTCGGGGCGGGGATGAAGCTTTCTTT. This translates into CASSLVARGGDEAFF.